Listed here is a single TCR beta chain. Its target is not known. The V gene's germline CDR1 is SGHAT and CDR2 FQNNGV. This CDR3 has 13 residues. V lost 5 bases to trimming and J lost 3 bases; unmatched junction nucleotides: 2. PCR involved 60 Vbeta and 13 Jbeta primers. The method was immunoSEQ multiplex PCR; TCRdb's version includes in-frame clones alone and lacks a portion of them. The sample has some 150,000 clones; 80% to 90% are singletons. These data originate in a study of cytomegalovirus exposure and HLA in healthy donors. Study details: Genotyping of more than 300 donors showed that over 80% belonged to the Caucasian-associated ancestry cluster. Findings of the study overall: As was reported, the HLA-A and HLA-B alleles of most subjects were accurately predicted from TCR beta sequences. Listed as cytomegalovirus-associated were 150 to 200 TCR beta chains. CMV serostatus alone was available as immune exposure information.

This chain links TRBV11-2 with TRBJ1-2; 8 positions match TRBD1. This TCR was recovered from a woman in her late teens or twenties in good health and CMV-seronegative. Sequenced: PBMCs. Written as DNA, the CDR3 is TGTGCCAGCAGCCCGGACAGGGACTATGGCTACACCTTC. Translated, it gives CASSPDRDYGYTF. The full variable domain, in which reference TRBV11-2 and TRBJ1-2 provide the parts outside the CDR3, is EAGVAQSPRYKIIEKRQSVAFWCNPISGHATLYWYQQILGQGPKLLIQFQNNGVVDDSQLPKDRFSAERLKGVDSTLKIQPAKLEDSAVYLCASSPDRDYGYTFGSGTRLTVV.